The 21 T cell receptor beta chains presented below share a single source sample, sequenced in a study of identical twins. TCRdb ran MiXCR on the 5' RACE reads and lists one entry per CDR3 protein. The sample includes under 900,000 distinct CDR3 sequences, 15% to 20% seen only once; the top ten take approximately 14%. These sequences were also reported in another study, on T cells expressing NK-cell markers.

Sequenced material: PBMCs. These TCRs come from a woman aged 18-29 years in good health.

As DNA, the CDR3 is TGCGCCAGCAGCTTAGGGCGGGGGGGATACTACAATGAGCAGTTCTTC. Its translation is CASSLGRGGYYNEQFF. The V and J genes are TRBV5-1 and TRBJ2-1, with 9 bases matching TRBD2. V shed 2 bases, J shed 3 bases, and the junction held 6 bases outside the gene matches. Germline assignment: CDR1 SGHRS and CDR2 YFSETQ. The CDR3 sequence is 16 residues long. Full variable domain (remainder filled in from reference TRBV5-1 and TRBJ2-1): KAGVTQTPRYLIKTRGQQVTLSCSPISGHRSVSWYQQTPGQGLQFLFEYFSETQRNKGNFPGRFSGRQFSNSRSEMNVSTLELGDSALYLCASSLGRGGYYNEQFFGPGTRLTVL.

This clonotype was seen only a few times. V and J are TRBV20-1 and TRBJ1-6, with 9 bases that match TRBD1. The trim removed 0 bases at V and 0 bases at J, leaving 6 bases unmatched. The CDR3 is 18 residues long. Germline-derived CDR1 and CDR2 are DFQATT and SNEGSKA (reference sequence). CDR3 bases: TGCAGTGCTAGAGAGAGGGGGACAGGGAGCTCCTATAATTCACCCCTCCACTTT. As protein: CSARERGTGSSYNSPLHF.

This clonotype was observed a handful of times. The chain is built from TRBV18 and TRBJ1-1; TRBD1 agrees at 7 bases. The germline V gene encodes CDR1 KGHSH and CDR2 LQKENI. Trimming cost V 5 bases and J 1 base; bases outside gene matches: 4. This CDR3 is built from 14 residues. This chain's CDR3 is CASSTRDRNTEAFF. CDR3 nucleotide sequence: TGTGCCAGCTCAACCCGGGACAGGAACACTGAAGCTTTCTTT. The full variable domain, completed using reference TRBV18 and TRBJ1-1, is NAGVMQNPRHLVRRRGQEARLRCSPMKGHSHVYWYRQLPEEGLKFMVYLQKENIIDESGMPKERFSAEFPKEGPSILRIQQVVRGDSAAYFCASSTRDRNTEAFFGQGTRLTVV.

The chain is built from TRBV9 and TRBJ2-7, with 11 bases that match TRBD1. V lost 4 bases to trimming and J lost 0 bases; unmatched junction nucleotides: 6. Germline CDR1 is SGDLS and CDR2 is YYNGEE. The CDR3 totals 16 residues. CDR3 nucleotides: TGTGCCAGCAGCACACCCGGGACAGGGGGCTCCTACGAGCAGTACTTC. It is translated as CASSTPGTGGSYEQYF.

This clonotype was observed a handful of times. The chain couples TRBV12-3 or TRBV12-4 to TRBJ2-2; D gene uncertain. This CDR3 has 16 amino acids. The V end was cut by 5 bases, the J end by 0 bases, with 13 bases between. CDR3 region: CASSPPEAANTGELFF. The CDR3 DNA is TGTGCCAGCAGTCCCCCCGAAGCAGCGAACACCGGGGAGCTGTTTTTT.

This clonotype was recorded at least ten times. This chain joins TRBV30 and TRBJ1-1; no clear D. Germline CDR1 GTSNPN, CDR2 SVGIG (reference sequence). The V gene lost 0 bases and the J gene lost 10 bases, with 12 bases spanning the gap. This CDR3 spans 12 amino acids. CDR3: CAWSVGYMGAFF. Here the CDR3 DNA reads TGTGCCTGGAGTGTAGGGTATATGGGAGCTTTCTTT.

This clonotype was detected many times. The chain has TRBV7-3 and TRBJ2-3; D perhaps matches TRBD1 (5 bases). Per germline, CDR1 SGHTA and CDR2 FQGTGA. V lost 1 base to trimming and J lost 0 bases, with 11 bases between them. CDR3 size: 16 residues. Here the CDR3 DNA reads TGTGCCAGCAGCTTAAGGGGCGCCCCTAGCACAGATACGCAGTATTTT. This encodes CASSLRGAPSTDTQYF.

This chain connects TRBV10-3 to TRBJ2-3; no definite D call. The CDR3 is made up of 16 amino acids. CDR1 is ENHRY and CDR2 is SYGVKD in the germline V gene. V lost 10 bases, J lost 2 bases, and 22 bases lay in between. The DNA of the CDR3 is TGTGCCACCACCCGCGGAGAGCTGGCCTACACAGATACGCAGTATTTT. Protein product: CATTRGELAYTDTQYF.

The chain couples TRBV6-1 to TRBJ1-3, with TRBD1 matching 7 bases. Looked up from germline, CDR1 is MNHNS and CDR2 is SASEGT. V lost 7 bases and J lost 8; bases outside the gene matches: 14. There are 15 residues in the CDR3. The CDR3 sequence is CASTPGAGGSYTIYF. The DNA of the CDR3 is TGTGCCAGCACTCCCGGGGCAGGGGGATCCTACACCATATATTTT.

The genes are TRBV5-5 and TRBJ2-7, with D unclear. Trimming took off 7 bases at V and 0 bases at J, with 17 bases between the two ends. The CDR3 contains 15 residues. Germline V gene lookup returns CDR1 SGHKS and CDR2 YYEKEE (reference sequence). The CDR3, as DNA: TGTGCCAGCCTCCATCTGATGGGCCCCTCCTACGAGCAGTACTTC. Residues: CASLHLMGPSYEQYF.

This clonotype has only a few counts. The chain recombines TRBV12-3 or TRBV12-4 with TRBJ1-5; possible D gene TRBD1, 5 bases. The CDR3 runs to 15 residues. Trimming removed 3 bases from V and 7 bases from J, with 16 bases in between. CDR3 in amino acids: CASSFGLRGGQPQHF. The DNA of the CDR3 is TGTGCCAGCAGTTTCGGGTTGAGGGGAGGCCAGCCCCAGCATTTT.

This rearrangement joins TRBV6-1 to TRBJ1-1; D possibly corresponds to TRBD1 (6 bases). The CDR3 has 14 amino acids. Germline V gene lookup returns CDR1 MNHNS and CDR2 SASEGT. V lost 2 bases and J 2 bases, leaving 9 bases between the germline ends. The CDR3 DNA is TGTGCCAGCAGTGAAAGGGGGACAAACACTGAAGCTTTCTTT. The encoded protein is CASSERGTNTEAFF.

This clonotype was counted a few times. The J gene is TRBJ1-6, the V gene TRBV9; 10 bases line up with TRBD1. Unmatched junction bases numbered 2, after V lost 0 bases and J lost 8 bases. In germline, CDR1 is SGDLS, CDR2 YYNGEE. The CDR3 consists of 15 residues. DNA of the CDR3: TGTGCCAGCAGCGTAGAAGGGACAGGGGATTCACCCCTCCACTTT. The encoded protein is CASSVEGTGDSPLHF.

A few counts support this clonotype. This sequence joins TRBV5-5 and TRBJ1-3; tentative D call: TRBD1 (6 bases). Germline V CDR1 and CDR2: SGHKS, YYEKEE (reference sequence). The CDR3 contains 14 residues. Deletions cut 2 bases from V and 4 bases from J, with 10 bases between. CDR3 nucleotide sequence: TGTGCCAGCAGCTTCGGGGGCTTCGGAAACACCATATATTTT. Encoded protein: CASSFGGFGNTIYF.

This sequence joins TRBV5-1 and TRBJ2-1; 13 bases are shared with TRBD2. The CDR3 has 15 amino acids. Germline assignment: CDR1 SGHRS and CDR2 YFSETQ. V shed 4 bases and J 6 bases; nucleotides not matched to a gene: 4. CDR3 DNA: TGCGCCAGCAGCGTCGGGACTAGCGGGGTCAATGAGCAGTTCTTC. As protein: CASSVGTSGVNEQFF. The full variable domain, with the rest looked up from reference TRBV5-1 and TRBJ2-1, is KAGVTQTPRYLIKTRGQQVTLSCSPISGHRSVSWYQQTPGQGLQFLFEYFSETQRNKGNFPGRFSGRQFSNSRSEMNVSTLELGDSALYLCASSVGTSGVNEQFFGPGTRLTVL.

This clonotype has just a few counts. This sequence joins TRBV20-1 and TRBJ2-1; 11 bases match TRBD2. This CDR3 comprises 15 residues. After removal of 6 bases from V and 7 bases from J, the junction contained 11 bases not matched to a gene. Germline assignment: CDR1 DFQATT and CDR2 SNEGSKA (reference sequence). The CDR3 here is CSAANSGRALNEQFF. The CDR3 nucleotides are TGCAGTGCGGCTAATAGCGGGAGGGCCCTGAATGAGCAGTTCTTC.

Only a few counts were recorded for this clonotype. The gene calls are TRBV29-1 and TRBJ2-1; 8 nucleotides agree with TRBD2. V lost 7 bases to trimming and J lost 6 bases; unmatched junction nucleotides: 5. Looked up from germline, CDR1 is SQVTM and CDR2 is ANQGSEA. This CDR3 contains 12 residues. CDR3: CSAEGTSNEQFF. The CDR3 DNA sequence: TGCAGCGCCGAGGGGACTAGCAATGAGCAGTTCTTC.

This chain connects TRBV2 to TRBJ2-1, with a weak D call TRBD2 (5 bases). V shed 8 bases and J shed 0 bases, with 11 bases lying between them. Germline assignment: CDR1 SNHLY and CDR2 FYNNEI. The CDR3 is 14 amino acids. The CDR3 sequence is CASERILSYNEQFF. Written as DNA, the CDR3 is TGTGCCAGCGAGCGGATACTCTCCTACAATGAGCAGTTCTTC.

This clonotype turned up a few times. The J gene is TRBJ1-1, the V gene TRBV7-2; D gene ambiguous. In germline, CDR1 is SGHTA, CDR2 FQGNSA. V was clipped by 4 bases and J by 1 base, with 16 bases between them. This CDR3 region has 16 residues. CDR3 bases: TGTGCCAGCAGCTCATTTGCGATGAGGGCGAACACTGAAGCTTTCTTT. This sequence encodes CASSSFAMRANTEAFF.

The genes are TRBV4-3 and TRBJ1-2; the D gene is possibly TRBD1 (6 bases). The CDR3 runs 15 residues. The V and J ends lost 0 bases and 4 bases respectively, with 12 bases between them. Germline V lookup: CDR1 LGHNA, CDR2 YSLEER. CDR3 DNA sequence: TGCGCCAGCAGCCAAGATCGTTCAGGGGTCTATGGCTACACCTTC. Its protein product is CASSQDRSGVYGYTF.

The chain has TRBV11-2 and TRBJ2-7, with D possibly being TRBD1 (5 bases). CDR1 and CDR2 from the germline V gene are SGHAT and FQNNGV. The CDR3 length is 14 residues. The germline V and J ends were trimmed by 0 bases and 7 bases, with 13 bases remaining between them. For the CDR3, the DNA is TGTGCCAGCAGCTTAGAATGGGGCATCGGGGAGCAGTACTTC. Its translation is CASSLEWGIGEQYF.